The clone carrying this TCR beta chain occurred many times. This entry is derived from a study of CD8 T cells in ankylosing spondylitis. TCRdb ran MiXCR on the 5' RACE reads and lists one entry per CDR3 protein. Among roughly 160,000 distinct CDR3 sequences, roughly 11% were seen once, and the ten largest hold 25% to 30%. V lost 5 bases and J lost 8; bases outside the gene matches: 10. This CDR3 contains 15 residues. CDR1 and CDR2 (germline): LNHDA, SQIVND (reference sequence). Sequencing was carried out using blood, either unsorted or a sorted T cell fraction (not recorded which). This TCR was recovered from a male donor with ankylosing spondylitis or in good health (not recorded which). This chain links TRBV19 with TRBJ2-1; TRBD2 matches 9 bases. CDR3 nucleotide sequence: TGTGCCAGTAGTCCCGGGACTAGCCGGTGGGATGAGCAGTTCTTC. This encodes CASSPGTSRWDEQFF.